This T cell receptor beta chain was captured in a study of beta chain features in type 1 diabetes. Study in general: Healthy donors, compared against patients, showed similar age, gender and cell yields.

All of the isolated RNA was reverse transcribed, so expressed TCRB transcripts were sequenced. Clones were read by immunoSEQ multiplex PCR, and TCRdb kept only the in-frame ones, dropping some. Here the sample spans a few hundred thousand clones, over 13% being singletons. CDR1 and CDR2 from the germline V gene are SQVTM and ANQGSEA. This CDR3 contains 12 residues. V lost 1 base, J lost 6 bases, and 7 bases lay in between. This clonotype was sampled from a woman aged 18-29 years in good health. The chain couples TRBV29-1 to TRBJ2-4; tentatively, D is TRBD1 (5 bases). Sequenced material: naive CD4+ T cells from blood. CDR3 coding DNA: TGCAGCGTTGAAGCAGGGTCAAACATTCAGTACTTC. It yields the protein CSVEAGSNIQYF.